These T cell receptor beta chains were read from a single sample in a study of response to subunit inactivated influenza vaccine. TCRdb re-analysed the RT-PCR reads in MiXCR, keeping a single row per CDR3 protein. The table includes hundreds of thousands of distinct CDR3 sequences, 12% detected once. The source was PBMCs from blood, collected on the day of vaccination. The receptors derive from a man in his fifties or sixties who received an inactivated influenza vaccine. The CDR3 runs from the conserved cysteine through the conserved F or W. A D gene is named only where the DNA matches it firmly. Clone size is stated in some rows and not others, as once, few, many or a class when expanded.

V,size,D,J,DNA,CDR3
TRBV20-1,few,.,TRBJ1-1,TGCAGTGCTAGGGACAGAATGAACACTGAAGCTTTCTTT,CSARDRMNTEAFF
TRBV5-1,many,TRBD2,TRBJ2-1,TGCGCCAGCAGCCCTGGACTAGCGTCCTACAATGAGCAGTTCTTC,CASSPGLASYNEQFF
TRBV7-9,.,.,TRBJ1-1,TGTGCCAGCACGGGGAGGAGCAGGAACACTGAAGCTTTCTTT,CASTGRSRNTEAFF
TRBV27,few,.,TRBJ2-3,TGTGCCAGCAGGGGGCAAGTCGGAACTAGCACAGATACGCAGTATTTT,CASRGQVGTSTDTQYF
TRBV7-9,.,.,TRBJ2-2,TGTGCCAGCAGCCTTAATACAGGGTCCACCGGGGAGCTGTTTTTT,CASSLNTGSTGELFF
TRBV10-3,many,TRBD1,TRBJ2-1,TGTGCCATCAGTGGTAACAGGGGGCCCTACAATGAGCAGTTCTTC,CAISGNRGPYNEQFF
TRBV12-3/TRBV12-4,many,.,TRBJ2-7,TGTGCCAGCAGTCCGTCGACACGGGACTACGAGCAGTACTTC,CASSPSTRDYEQYF
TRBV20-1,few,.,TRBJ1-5,TGCAGTGCTCAGGGGAATCAGCCCCAGCATTTT,CSAQGNQPQHF
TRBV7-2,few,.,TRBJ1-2,TGTGCCAGCAGCTTAACGACCAGGGAGGGCTACACCTTC,CASSLTTREGYTF
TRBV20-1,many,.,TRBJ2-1,TGCAGTGCTAGCTCCCCGGGACCGACCTCCTACAATGAGCAGTTCTTC,CSASSPGPTSYNEQFF
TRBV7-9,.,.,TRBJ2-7,TGTGCCAGCAGCTTACAGGTCGCAGGGTCTAGGGAGCAGTACTTC,CASSLQVAGSREQYF